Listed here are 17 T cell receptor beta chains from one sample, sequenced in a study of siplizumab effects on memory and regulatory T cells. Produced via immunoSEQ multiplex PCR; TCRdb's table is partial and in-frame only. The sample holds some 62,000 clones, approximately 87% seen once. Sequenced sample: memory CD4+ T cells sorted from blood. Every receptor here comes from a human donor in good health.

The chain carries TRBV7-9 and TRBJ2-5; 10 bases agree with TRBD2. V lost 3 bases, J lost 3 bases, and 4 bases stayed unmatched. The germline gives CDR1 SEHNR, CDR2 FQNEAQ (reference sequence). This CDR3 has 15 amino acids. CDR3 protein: CASSFTSGVEETQYF. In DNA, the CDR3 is TGTGCCAGCAGCTTTACTAGCGGGGTGGAAGAGACCCAGTACTTC.

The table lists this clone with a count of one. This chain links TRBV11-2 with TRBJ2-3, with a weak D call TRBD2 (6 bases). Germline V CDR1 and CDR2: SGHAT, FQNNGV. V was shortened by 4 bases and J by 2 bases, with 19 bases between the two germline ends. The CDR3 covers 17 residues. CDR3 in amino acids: CASSSRGSAILTDTQYF. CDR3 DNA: TGTGCCAGCAGCTCCCGGGGGTCGGCGATTCTCACAGATACGCAGTATTTT.

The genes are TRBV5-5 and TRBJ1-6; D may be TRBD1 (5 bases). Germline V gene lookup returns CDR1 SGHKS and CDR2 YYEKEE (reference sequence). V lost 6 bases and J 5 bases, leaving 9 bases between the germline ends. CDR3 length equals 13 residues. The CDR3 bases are TGTGCCAGCACCCGGGGCAATAATTCACCCCTCCACTTT. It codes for CASTRGNNSPLHF.

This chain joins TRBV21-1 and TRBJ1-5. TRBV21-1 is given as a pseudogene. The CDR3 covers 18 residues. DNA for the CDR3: TGTGCCAGCAGCCGAAGCCCCCCAGGGGGGGGTAGCAATCAGCCCCAGCATTTT. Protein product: CASSRSPPGGGSNQPQHF.

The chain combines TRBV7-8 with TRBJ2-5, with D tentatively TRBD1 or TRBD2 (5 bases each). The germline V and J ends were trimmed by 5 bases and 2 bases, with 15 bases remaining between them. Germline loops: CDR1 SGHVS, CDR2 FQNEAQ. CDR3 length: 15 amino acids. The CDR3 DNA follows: TGTGCCAGCAGCCTATTCCCGGGGCCTCAAGAGACCCAGTACTTC. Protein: CASSLFPGPQETQYF.

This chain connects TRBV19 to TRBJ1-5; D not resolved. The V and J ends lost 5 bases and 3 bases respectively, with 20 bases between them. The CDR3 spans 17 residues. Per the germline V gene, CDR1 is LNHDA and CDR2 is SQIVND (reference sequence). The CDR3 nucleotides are TGTGCCAGTAGTCAGTTAGCCCAGGCTTTCTTCAATCAGCCCCAGCATTTT. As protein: CASSQLAQAFFNQPQHF.

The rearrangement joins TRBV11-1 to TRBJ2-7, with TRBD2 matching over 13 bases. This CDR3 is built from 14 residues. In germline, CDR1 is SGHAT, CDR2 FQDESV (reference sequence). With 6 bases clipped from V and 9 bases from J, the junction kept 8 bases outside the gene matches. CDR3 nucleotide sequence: TGTGCCAGCAGGCAGGGACTAGCGGGGAGCTTGCAGTACTTC. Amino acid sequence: CASRQGLAGSLQYF.

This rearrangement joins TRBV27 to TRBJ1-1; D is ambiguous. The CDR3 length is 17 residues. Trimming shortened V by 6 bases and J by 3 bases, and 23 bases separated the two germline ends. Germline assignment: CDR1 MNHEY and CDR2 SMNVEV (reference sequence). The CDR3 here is CASRLSGVLVLDTEAFF. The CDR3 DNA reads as TGTGCCAGCAGACTTTCCGGGGTCTTAGTATTAGACACTGAAGCTTTCTTT.

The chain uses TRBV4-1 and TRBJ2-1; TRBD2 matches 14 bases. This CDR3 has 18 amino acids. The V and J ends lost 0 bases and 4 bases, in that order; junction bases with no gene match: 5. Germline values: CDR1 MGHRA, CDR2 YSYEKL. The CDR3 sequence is CASSQDRGLAGDYNEQFF. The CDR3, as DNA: TGCGCCAGCAGCCAAGACCGGGGACTAGCGGGGGATTACAATGAGCAGTTCTTC.

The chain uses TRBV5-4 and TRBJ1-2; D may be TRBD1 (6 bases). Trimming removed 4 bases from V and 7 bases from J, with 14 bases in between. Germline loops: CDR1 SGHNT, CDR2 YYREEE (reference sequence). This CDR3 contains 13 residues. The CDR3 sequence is CASSASTGFGYTF. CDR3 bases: TGTGCCAGCAGCGCATCCACAGGGTTTGGCTACACCTTC.

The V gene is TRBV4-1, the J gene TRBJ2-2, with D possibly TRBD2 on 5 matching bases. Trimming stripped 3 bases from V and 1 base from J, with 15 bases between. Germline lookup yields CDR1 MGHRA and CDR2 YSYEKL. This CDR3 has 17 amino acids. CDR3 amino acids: CASSHISSGRNTGELFF. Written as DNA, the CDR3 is TGCGCCAGCAGCCACATATCTTCGGGGAGGAACACCGGGGAGCTGTTTTTT.

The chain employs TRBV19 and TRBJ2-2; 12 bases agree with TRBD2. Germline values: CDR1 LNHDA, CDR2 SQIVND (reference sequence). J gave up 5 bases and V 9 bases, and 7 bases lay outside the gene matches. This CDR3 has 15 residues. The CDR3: CASARLAGETGELFF. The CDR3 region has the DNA TGTGCCAGCGCGCGACTAGCGGGAGAGACCGGGGAGCTGTTTTTT.

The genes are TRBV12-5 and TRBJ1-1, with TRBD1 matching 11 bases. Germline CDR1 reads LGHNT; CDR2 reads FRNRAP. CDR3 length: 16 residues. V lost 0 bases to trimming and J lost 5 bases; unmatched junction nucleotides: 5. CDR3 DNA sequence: TGTGCTAGTGGTTTGGTACTGGGGACAGGGGGGACTGAAGCTTTCTTT. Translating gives CASGLVLGTGGTEAFF.

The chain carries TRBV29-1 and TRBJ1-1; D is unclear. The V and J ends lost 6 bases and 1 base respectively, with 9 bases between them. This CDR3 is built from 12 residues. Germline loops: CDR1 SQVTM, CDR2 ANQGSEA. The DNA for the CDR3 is TGCAGCGTGAGCCAGAAGAACACTGAAGCTTTCTTT. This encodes CSVSQKNTEAFF.

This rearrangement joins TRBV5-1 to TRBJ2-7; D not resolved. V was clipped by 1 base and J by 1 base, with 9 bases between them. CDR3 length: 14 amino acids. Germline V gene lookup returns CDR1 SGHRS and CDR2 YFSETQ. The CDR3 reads CASSLSYSSYEQYF. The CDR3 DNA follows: TGCGCCAGCAGCTTGAGTTACAGTTCCTACGAGCAGTACTTC. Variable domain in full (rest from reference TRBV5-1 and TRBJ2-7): KAGVTQTPRYLIKTRGQQVTLSCSPISGHRSVSWYQQTPGQGLQFLFEYFSETQRNKGNFPGRFSGRQFSNSRSEMNVSTLELGDSALYLCASSLSYSSYEQYFGPGTRLTVT.

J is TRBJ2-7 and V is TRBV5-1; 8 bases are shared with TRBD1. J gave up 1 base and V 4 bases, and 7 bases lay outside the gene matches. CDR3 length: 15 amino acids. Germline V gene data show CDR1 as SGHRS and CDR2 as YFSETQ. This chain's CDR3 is CASSTDREASYEQYF. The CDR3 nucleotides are TGCGCCAGCAGCACGGACAGGGAGGCTTCCTACGAGCAGTACTTC.

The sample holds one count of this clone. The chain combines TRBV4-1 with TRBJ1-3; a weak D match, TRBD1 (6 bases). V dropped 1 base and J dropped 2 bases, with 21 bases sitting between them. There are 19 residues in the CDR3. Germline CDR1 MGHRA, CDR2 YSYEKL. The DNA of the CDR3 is TGCGCCAGCAGCCAAGTCCTGACAGGTCTAATTGCCACTGGAAACACCATATATTTT. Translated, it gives CASSQVLTGLIATGNTIYF.